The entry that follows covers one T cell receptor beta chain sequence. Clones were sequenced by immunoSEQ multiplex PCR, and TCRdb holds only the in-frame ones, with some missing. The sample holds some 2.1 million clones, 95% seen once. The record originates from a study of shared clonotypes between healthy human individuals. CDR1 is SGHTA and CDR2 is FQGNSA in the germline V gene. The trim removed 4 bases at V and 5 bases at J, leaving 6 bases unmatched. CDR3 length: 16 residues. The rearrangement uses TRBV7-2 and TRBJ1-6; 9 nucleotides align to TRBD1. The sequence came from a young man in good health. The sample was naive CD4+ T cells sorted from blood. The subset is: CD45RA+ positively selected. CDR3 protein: CASSSLDRGDNSPLHF. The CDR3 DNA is TGTGCCAGCAGCTCGCTTGACAGGGGGGATAATTCACCCCTCCACTTT.